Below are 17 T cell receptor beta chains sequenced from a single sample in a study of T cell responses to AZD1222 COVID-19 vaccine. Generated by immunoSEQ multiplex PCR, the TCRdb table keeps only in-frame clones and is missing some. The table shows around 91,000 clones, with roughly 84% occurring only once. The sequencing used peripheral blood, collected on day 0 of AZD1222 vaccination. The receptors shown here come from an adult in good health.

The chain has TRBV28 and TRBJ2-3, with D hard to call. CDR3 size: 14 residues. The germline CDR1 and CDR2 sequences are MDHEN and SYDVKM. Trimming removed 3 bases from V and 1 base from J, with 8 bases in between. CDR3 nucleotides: TGTGCCAGCAGTTTTATTTCGGGCACAGATACGCAGTATTTT. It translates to CASSFISGTDTQYF.

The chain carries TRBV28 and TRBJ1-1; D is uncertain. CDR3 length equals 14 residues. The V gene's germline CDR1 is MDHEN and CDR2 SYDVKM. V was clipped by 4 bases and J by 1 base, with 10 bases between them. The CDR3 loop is CASSSHSQNTEAFF. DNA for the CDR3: TGTGCCAGCAGTTCCCACTCTCAGAACACTGAAGCTTTCTTT.

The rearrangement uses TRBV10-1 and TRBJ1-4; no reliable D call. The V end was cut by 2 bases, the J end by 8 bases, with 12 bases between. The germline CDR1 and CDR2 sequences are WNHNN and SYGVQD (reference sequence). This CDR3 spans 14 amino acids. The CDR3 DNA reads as TGCGCCAGCAGTGAGATGGTTGTCAGGGAAAAACTGTTTTTT. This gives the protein CASSEMVVREKLFF.

In DNA form, the CDR3 reads TGTGCCAGCAGTCTCAGCACGAGGGGCGGGGAGCTGTTTTTT. It yields the protein CASSLSTRGGELFF. The rearrangement joins TRBV3-1 (or the pseudogene TRBV3-2) to TRBJ2-2; D could derive from TRBD1 or TRBD2 (5 bases each). The CDR3 spans 14 residues. The V end lost 6 bases, the J end lost 7 bases, and 15 bases lay between the germline ends. The germline CDR1 and CDR2 sequences are LGHDT and YNNKEL (reference sequence).

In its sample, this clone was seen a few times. The CDR3: CASSYDAGTGNTIYF. The DNA of the CDR3 is TGTGCCAGCAGTTACGACGCAGGGACTGGAAACACCATATATTTT. This sequence joins TRBV6-6 and TRBJ1-3, with TRBD1 as a possible D gene (5 bases). V was cut by 2 bases and J by 2 bases, with 10 bases left in between. The CDR3 length is 15 residues. Germline-derived CDR1 and CDR2 are MNHNY and SVGAGI (reference sequence).

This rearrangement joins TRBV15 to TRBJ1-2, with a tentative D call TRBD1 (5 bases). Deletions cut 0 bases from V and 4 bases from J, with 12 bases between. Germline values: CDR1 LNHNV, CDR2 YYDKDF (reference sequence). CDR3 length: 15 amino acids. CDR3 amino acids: CATSRDRDAGYGYTF. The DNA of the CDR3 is TGTGCCACCAGCAGAGATCGGGACGCAGGCTATGGCTACACCTTC.

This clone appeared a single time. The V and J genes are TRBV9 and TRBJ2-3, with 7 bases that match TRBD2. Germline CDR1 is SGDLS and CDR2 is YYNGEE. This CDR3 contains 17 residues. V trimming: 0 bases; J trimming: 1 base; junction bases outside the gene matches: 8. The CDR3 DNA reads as TGTGCCAGCAGCGTAGACCCCTGGCGGGAGCGCACAGATACGCAGTATTTT. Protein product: CASSVDPWRERTDTQYF.

CDR3 nucleotides: TGTGCCAGCAGCGTAGACGGGGTACCCTACAATGAGCAGTTCTTC. Its protein product is CASSVDGVPYNEQFF. The chain couples TRBV9 to TRBJ2-1, with D maybe TRBD2 (5 bases). V was cut by 0 bases and J by 2 bases, with 9 bases left in between. Germline values: CDR1 SGDLS, CDR2 YYNGEE. CDR3 length: 15 amino acids.

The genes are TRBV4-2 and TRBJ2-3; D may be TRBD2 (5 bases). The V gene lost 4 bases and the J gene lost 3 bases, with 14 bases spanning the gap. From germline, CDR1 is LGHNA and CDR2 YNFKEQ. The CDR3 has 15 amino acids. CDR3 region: CASSLTGFTTDTQYF. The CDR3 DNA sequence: TGTGCCAGCAGCCTCACGGGATTTACTACAGATACGCAGTATTTT.

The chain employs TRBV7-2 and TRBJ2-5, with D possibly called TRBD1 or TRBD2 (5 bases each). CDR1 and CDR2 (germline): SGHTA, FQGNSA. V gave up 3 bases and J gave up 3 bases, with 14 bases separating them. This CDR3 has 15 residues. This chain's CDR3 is CASSFMIRGEETQYF. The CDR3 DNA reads TGTGCCAGCAGCTTTATGATAAGGGGAGAAGAGACCCAGTACTTC.

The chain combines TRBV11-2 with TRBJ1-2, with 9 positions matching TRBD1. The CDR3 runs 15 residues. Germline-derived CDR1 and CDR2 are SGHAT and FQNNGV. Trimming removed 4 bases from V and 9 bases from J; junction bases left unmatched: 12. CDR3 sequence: CASSSWGQGRMSYTF. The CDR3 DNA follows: TGTGCCAGCAGCTCCTGGGGACAGGGAAGAATGAGCTACACCTTC.

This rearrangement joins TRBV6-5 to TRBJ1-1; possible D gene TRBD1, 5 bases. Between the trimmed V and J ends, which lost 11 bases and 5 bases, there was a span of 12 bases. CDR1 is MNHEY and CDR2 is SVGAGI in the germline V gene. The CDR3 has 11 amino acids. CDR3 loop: CAAGGETEAFF. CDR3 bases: TGTGCCGCCGGGGGAGAGACTGAAGCTTTCTTT.

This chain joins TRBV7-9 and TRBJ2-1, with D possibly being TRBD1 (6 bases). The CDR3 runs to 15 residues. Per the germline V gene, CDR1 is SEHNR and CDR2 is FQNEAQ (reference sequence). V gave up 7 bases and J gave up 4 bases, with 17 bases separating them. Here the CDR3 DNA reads TGTGCCAGCACCAAATCCGGGACATCTTACAATGAGCAGTTCTTC. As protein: CASTKSGTSYNEQFF.

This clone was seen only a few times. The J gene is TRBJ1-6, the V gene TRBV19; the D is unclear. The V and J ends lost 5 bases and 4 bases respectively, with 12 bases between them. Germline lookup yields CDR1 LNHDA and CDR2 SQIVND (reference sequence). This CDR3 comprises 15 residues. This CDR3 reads CASSPRAQYNSPLHF. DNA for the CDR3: TGTGCCAGTAGTCCGAGGGCGCAATATAATTCACCCCTCCACTTT.

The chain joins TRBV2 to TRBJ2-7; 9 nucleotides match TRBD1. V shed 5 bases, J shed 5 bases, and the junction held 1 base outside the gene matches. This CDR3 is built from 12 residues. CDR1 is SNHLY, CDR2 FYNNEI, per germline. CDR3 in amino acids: CASSRTGDEQYF. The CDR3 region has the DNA TGTGCCAGCAGTAGGACAGGGGACGAGCAGTACTTC.

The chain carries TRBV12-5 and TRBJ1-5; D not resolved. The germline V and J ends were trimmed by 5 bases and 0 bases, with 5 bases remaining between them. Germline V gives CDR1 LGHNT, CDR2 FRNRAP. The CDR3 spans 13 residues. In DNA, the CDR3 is TGTGCTAGTGGTCCCAATAGCAATCAGCCCCAGCATTTT. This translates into CASGPNSNQPQHF.

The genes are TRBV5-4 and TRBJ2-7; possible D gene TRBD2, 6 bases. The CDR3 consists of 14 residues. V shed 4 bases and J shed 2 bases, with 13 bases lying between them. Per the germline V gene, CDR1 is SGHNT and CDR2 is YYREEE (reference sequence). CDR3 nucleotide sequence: TGTGCCAGCAGCCGCGGGGACCCCACCTACGAGCAGTACTTC. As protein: CASSRGDPTYEQYF.